The rows below give T cell receptor beta chains drawn from one sample of a study of T cell responses to AZD1222 COVID-19 vaccine. Generated by immunoSEQ multiplex PCR, the TCRdb table keeps only in-frame clones and is missing some. Of about 61,000 clones in the sample, around 80% were seen once. The sequenced sample was peripheral blood, obtained 28 days after the second AZD1222 dose. These receptors originate from an adult who received the AZD1222 COVID-19 vaccine. Both conserved end residues are part of each CDR3. D genes are given only for firm matches. Clone size appears in some rows only: once, few, many, or a class for an expanded clone.

J gene: TRBJ2-7
D gene: .
V gene: TRBV6-4
clone size: .
CDR3 protein: CASSAFRPHEQYF
CDR3 DNA: TGTGCCAGCAGTGCCTTTAGACCCCACGAGCAGTACTTC

J gene: TRBJ1-5
D gene: .
V gene: TRBV10-3
clone size: .
CDR3 protein: CAISENGQPQHF
CDR3 DNA: TGTGCCATCAGTGAGAATGGCCAGCCCCAGCATTTT

J gene: TRBJ1-6
D gene: .
V gene: TRBV7-9
clone size: .
CDR3 protein: CASSLGGFHLHF
CDR3 DNA: TGTGCCAGCAGCTTAGGGGGGTTTCACCTCCACTTT

J gene: TRBJ1-4
D gene: TRBD1
V gene: TRBV30
clone size: .
CDR3 protein: CAWKKGTGGYEKLFF
CDR3 DNA: TGTGCCTGGAAAAAGGGGACAGGGGGTTACGAAAAACTGTTTTTT

J gene: TRBJ1-1
D gene: .
V gene: TRBV28
clone size: .
CDR3 protein: CASSYRGVEAFF
CDR3 DNA: TGTGCCAGCAGTTATAGGGGTGTCGAAGCTTTCTTT

J gene: TRBJ2-1
D gene: .
V gene: TRBV30
clone size: .
CDR3 protein: CAWTPSTSLSYNEQFF
CDR3 DNA: TGTGCCTGGACCCCTTCTACTAGTTTGTCCTACAATGAGCAGTTCTTC

J gene: TRBJ2-1
D gene: .
V gene: TRBV9
clone size: .
CDR3 protein: CATERAEQFF
CDR3 DNA: TGTGCCACAGAGAGGGCTGAGCAGTTCTTC

J gene: TRBJ2-5
D gene: .
V gene: TRBV20-1
clone size: few
CDR3 protein: CSASMVGAQYF
CDR3 DNA: TGCAGTGCTAGTATGGTCGGGGCCCAGTACTTC

J gene: TRBJ2-5
D gene: .
V gene: TRBV2
clone size: .
CDR3 protein: CASNGETQYF
CDR3 DNA: TGTGCCAGCAACGGAGAGACCCAGTACTTC

J gene: TRBJ2-1
D gene: .
V gene: TRBV2
clone size: .
CDR3 protein: CASSVNRVADEQFF
CDR3 DNA: TGTGCCAGCAGTGTCAACAGGGTGGCCGATGAGCAGTTCTTC

J gene: TRBJ2-6
D gene: .
V gene: TRBV5-1
clone size: .
CDR3 protein: CASSPRIGANVLTF
CDR3 DNA: TGCGCCAGCAGCCCTCGTATTGGGGCCAACGTCCTGACTTTC

J gene: TRBJ1-5
D gene: .
V gene: TRBV19
clone size: .
CDR3 protein: CASSISWRGPQPQHF
CDR3 DNA: TGTGCCAGTAGTATAAGTTGGAGGGGCCCACAGCCCCAGCATTTT

J gene: TRBJ1-5
D gene: TRBD1
V gene: TRBV28
clone size: .
CDR3 protein: CASGTGFQPQHF
CDR3 DNA: TGTGCCAGCGGGACAGGGTTTCAGCCCCAGCATTTT

J gene: TRBJ2-1
D gene: TRBD2
V gene: TRBV6-2/TRBV6-3
clone size: .
CDR3 protein: CASSNSGVHNEQFF
CDR3 DNA: TGTGCCAGCAGTAACAGCGGGGTTCACAATGAGCAGTTCTTC

J gene: TRBJ1-5
D gene: .
V gene: TRBV19
clone size: .
CDR3 protein: CASSMFGGSSSNQPQHF
CDR3 DNA: TGTGCCAGTAGTATGTTCGGGGGATCATCGAGCAATCAGCCCCAGCATTTT

J gene: TRBJ1-3
D gene: .
V gene: TRBV27
clone size: .
CDR3 protein: CASSLTPGSGNTIYF
CDR3 DNA: TGTGCCAGCAGTTTAACCCCAGGGTCTGGAAACACCATATATTTT

J gene: TRBJ2-5
D gene: TRBD1
V gene: TRBV7-2
clone size: once
CDR3 protein: CASSPTGVGKTQYF
CDR3 DNA: TGTGCCAGCAGTCCTACAGGGGTGGGGAAGACCCAGTACTTC

J gene: TRBJ1-6
D gene: TRBD1
V gene: TRBV10-3
clone size: .
CDR3 protein: CAISELGTGNSPLHF
CDR3 DNA: TGTGCCATCAGTGAGCTAGGGACAGGGAATTCACCCCTCCACTTT

J gene: TRBJ1-1
D gene: .
V gene: TRBV28
clone size: few
CDR3 protein: CASSTRRTVNRNTEAFF
CDR3 DNA: TGTGCCAGCAGCACCCGGCGGACAGTAAACCGAAACACTGAAGCTTTCTTT

J gene: TRBJ2-7
D gene: .
V gene: TRBV7-7
clone size: few
CDR3 protein: CASSSVLSHEQYF
CDR3 DNA: TGTGCTAGCAGCTCAGTCCTGTCCCACGAGCAGTACTTC

J gene: TRBJ2-1
D gene: TRBD1
V gene: TRBV3-1/TRBV3-2
clone size: .
CDR3 protein: CASSPQLGTGGGEQFF
CDR3 DNA: TGTGCCAGCAGCCCCCAACTCGGGACAGGGGGCGGTGAGCAGTTCTTC

J gene: TRBJ1-5
D gene: .
V gene: TRBV5-8
clone size: .
CDR3 protein: CASSFLSQPQHF
CDR3 DNA: TGTGCCAGCAGCTTTTTAAGTCAGCCCCAGCATTTT

J gene: TRBJ1-3
D gene: .
V gene: TRBV9
clone size: .
CDR3 protein: CASSVGGLRGDTIYF
CDR3 DNA: TGTGCCAGCAGCGTAGGAGGATTGCGCGGAGACACCATATATTTT

J gene: TRBJ2-5
D gene: .
V gene: TRBV7-8
clone size: .
CDR3 protein: CASSVTRRETQYF
CDR3 DNA: TGTGCCAGCAGCGTAACACGACGGGAGACCCAGTACTTC

J gene: TRBJ2-7
D gene: .
V gene: TRBV7-2
clone size: .
CDR3 protein: CASSWVWGEEQYF
CDR3 DNA: TGTGCCAGCAGCTGGGTATGGGGAGAGGAGCAGTACTTC

J gene: TRBJ2-2
D gene: .
V gene: TRBV27
clone size: .
CDR3 protein: CASKEDSAGTTGELFF
CDR3 DNA: TGTGCCAGCAAGGAGGACTCGGCAGGGACGACCGGGGAGCTGTTTTTT

J gene: TRBJ2-7
D gene: TRBD2
V gene: TRBV4-2
clone size: .
CDR3 protein: CASSHSGTSVQSPYEQYF
CDR3 DNA: TGTGCCAGCAGCCACTCCGGGACTAGCGTCCAAAGCCCCTACGAGCAGTACTTC

J gene: TRBJ1-3
D gene: TRBD1
V gene: TRBV19
clone size: .
CDR3 protein: CASSRTGASGNTIYF
CDR3 DNA: TGTGCCAGTAGTAGAACAGGGGCCTCTGGAAACACCATATATTTT

J gene: TRBJ2-7
D gene: TRBD2
V gene: TRBV9
clone size: .
CDR3 protein: CASSGGSGSFYEQYF
CDR3 DNA: TGTGCCAGCAGCGGTGGTAGCGGGAGTTTCTACGAGCAGTACTTC

J gene: TRBJ1-2
D gene: .
V gene: TRBV29-1
clone size: .
CDR3 protein: CSVVGRGDNNYGYTF
CDR3 DNA: TGCAGCGTTGTAGGCAGGGGCGACAATAACTATGGCTACACCTTC

J gene: TRBJ2-3
D gene: .
V gene: TRBV11-2
clone size: once
CDR3 protein: CASSLRGADTQYF
CDR3 DNA: TGTGCCAGCAGCTTAAGGGGGGCAGATACGCAGTATTTT

J gene: TRBJ2-5
D gene: .
V gene: TRBV6-5
clone size: few
CDR3 protein: CASSRGSGETQYF
CDR3 DNA: TGTGCCAGCAGTAGAGGCTCCGGAGAGACCCAGTACTTC

J gene: TRBJ2-1
D gene: .
V gene: TRBV4-3
clone size: .
CDR3 protein: CASSQVPLGSEQFF
CDR3 DNA: TGCGCCAGCAGCCAAGTACCCCTGGGCTCCGAGCAGTTCTTC

J gene: TRBJ2-1
D gene: TRBD2
V gene: TRBV7-3
clone size: few
CDR3 protein: CASNSGGPHNEQFF
CDR3 DNA: TGTGCCAGTAATAGCGGGGGGCCCCACAATGAGCAGTTCTTC

J gene: TRBJ1-5
D gene: TRBD1
V gene: TRBV23-1
clone size: .
CDR3 protein: CAGFRQGSNQPQHF
CDR3 DNA: TGCGCCGGGTTCCGACAGGGTAGCAATCAGCCCCAGCATTTT

J gene: TRBJ2-1
D gene: .
V gene: TRBV5-6
clone size: .
CDR3 protein: CASSPRRASGTPYNEQFF
CDR3 DNA: TGTGCCAGCAGCCCTAGGAGGGCCTCCGGGACACCCTACAATGAGCAGTTCTTC

J gene: TRBJ2-2
D gene: .
V gene: TRBV3-1/TRBV3-2
clone size: .
CDR3 protein: CASSQGGLINTGELFF
CDR3 DNA: TGTGCCAGCAGCCAAGGGGGACTGATTAACACCGGGGAGCTGTTTTTT

J gene: TRBJ2-1
D gene: TRBD2
V gene: TRBV15
clone size: .
CDR3 protein: CATSTLAGEEQFF
CDR3 DNA: TGTGCCACCAGCACTTTAGCGGGAGAGGAACAGTTCTTC

J gene: TRBJ2-2
D gene: .
V gene: TRBV7-3
clone size: .
CDR3 protein: CASSLDAATGELFF
CDR3 DNA: TGTGCCAGCAGCTTAGATGCCGCCACCGGGGAGCTGTTTTTT

J gene: TRBJ1-2
D gene: .
V gene: TRBV7-9
clone size: .
CDR3 protein: CASSLAVVAGVYGYTF
CDR3 DNA: TGTGCCAGCAGCTTAGCTGTCGTGGCAGGGGTGTATGGCTACACCTTC

J gene: TRBJ2-7
D gene: TRBD2
V gene: TRBV7-2
clone size: .
CDR3 protein: CASSLRLAGGRDEQYF
CDR3 DNA: TGTGCCAGCAGCTTAAGACTAGCGGGAGGGCGAGACGAGCAGTACTTC

J gene: TRBJ2-5
D gene: TRBD2
V gene: TRBV6-4
clone size: once
CDR3 protein: CASSEGTSGSVETQYF
CDR3 DNA: TGTGCCAGCAGTGAGGGGACTAGCGGGAGTGTTGAGACCCAGTACTTC

J gene: TRBJ2-5
D gene: TRBD2
V gene: TRBV19
clone size: .
CDR3 protein: CASSRLAGWSEAQYF
CDR3 DNA: TGTGCCAGTAGTAGACTAGCGGGATGGTCCGAGGCCCAGTACTTC

J gene: TRBJ1-5
D gene: .
V gene: TRBV6-6
clone size: .
CDR3 protein: CASSYQGSQPQHF
CDR3 DNA: TGTGCCAGCAGTTACCAGGGGTCTCAGCCCCAGCATTTT

J gene: TRBJ2-5
D gene: .
V gene: TRBV5-1
clone size: few
CDR3 protein: CASSLDASQETQYF
CDR3 DNA: TGCGCCAGCAGCTTGGACGCCAGCCAAGAGACCCAGTACTTC

J gene: TRBJ2-7
D gene: TRBD1
V gene: TRBV7-6
clone size: once
CDR3 protein: CASSLREIGQGAYEQYF
CDR3 DNA: TGTGCCAGCAGCTTGCGCGAGATCGGACAGGGGGCCTACGAGCAGTACTTC

J gene: TRBJ1-2
D gene: TRBD1
V gene: TRBV29-1
clone size: .
CDR3 protein: CSVADRGGYGYTF
CDR3 DNA: TGCAGCGTGGCCGACAGGGGAGGCTATGGCTACACCTTC

J gene: TRBJ2-3
D gene: .
V gene: TRBV12-2
clone size: few
CDR3 protein: CASRPGRAGSISTDTQYF
CDR3 DNA: TGTGCAAGTCGACCCGGACGGGCCGGGAGCATAAGCACAGATACGCAGTATTTT

J gene: TRBJ2-3
D gene: .
V gene: TRBV28
clone size: .
CDR3 protein: CASSLSGSHTDTQYF
CDR3 DNA: TGTGCCAGCAGTTTATCCGGCAGTCACACAGATACGCAGTATTTT

J gene: TRBJ2-1
D gene: TRBD1
V gene: TRBV7-2
clone size: once
CDR3 protein: CASSLEDRGGDEQFF
CDR3 DNA: TGTGCCAGCAGCTTAGAGGACAGGGGCGGGGACGAGCAGTTCTTC

J gene: TRBJ2-3
D gene: TRBD2
V gene: TRBV9
clone size: .
CDR3 protein: CASSVGTSGSVGDTQYF
CDR3 DNA: TGTGCCAGCAGCGTGGGGACTAGCGGGAGTGTGGGAGATACGCAGTATTTT

J gene: TRBJ1-1
D gene: .
V gene: TRBV6-5
clone size: once
CDR3 protein: CASSPSRATEAFF
CDR3 DNA: TGTGCCAGCAGCCCCAGCAGGGCCACTGAAGCTTTCTTT

J gene: TRBJ1-2
D gene: .
V gene: TRBV7-9
clone size: .
CDR3 protein: CASSTSIGQGDGYTF
CDR3 DNA: TGTGCCAGCAGCACAAGCATAGGCCAAGGCGATGGCTACACCTTC

J gene: TRBJ2-1
D gene: TRBD2
V gene: TRBV19
clone size: .
CDR3 protein: CASSTGRDYNEQFF
CDR3 DNA: TGTGCCAGTAGTACCGGGAGGGACTACAATGAGCAGTTCTTC

J gene: TRBJ2-6
D gene: .
V gene: TRBV18
clone size: .
CDR3 protein: CASSPLVGNSGANVLTF
CDR3 DNA: TGTGCCAGCTCACCACTCGTCGGGAACTCTGGGGCCAACGTCCTGACTTTC

J gene: TRBJ2-7
D gene: .
V gene: TRBV6-5
clone size: .
CDR3 protein: CARTDGTRSYEQYF
CDR3 DNA: TGTGCCAGAACGGACGGGACAAGGTCCTACGAGCAGTACTTC

J gene: TRBJ1-1
D gene: TRBD1
V gene: TRBV7-2
clone size: .
CDR3 protein: CASSRTGLGTEAFF
CDR3 DNA: TGTGCCAGCAGCCGGACAGGGCTGGGCACTGAAGCTTTCTTT

J gene: TRBJ2-3
D gene: .
V gene: TRBV13
clone size: .
CDR3 protein: CASSLASSTDTQYF
CDR3 DNA: TGTGCCAGCAGCTTAGCGAGTAGCACAGATACGCAGTATTTT

J gene: TRBJ1-1
D gene: .
V gene: TRBV28
clone size: .
CDR3 protein: CASSLKLTNTEAFF
CDR3 DNA: TGTGCCAGCAGTTTAAAGCTGACGAACACTGAAGCTTTCTTT

J gene: TRBJ2-2
D gene: .
V gene: TRBV25-1
clone size: once
CDR3 protein: CASSGGVFGSNTGELFF
CDR3 DNA: TGTGCCAGCAGTGGGGGGGTTTTCGGGTCGAACACCGGGGAGCTGTTTTTT